These 21 T cell receptor beta chains came from one sample sequenced in a study of cytomegalovirus exposure and HLA in healthy donors. Generated by immunoSEQ multiplex PCR, the TCRdb table keeps only in-frame clones and is missing some. The sample includes approximately 270,000 clones, less than 90% of them seen just once. Sequencing used PBMCs. The receptors were sampled from a man younger than 30 in good health and CMV-seropositive.

V usage is TRBV7-9 and J usage is TRBJ1-5, with D unclear. Trimming stripped 3 bases from V and 5 bases from J, with 11 bases between. Germline V gene data show CDR1 as SEHNR and CDR2 as FQNEAQ (reference sequence). The CDR3 contains 14 residues. CDR3 amino acids: CASSFQEVDQPQHF. CDR3 coding DNA: TGTGCCAGCAGCTTTCAGGAGGTCGATCAGCCCCAGCATTTT.

The chain is built from TRBV7-9 and TRBJ1-2; D gene ambiguous. This CDR3 is built from 15 residues. The germline gives CDR1 SEHNR, CDR2 FQNEAQ (reference sequence). V lost 0 bases, J lost 4 bases, and 12 bases lay in between. CDR3 in DNA: TGTGCCAGCAGCTTAGCCCCTGGGGTTCGCTATGGCTACACCTTC. Its protein product is CASSLAPGVRYGYTF.

This clone was observed a single time. J is TRBJ2-7 and V is TRBV4-2; D is unclear. Germline values: CDR1 LGHNA, CDR2 YNFKEQ. The CDR3 has 14 amino acids. V dropped 0 bases and J dropped 5 bases, with 11 bases sitting between them. CDR3 in DNA: TGTGCCAGCAGCCAAGATTCCCCGGACGACGAGCAGTACTTC. Amino acids: CASSQDSPDDEQYF.

The rearrangement links TRBV27 to TRBJ2-3, with D hard to call. V was pared by 4 bases and J by 0 bases, with 11 bases between. This CDR3 region has 15 residues. CDR1 MNHEY and CDR2 SMNVEV come from the germline V gene (reference sequence). Here the CDR3 DNA reads TGTGCCAGCAGTTCTAACAGAATAAGCACAGATACGCAGTATTTT. This codes for CASSSNRISTDTQYF.

This clone was observed a single time. V is TRBV5-4 and J is TRBJ2-1; TRBD2 aligns across 12 bases. This CDR3 is 15 amino acids long. V was pared by 4 bases and J by 9 bases, with 8 bases of the junction left unmatched. CDR1 is SGHNT, CDR2 YYREEE, per germline (reference sequence). CDR3 amino acids: CASSTPLAGGGEQFF. The CDR3 coding sequence is TGTGCCAGCAGCACCCCACTAGCGGGAGGCGGTGAGCAGTTCTTC.

The CDR3 DNA reads as TGTGCCAGCAGTGAAGGCAGCGGATATAGAGCTGACTACAATGAGCAGTTCTTC. It codes for CASSEGSGYRADYNEQFF. The rearrangement links TRBV6-1 to TRBJ2-1; D is perhaps TRBD2 (5 bases). The CDR3 length is 18 residues. Per germline, CDR1 MNHNS and CDR2 SASEGT. V gave up 1 base and J gave up 3 bases, with 19 bases separating them.

This clone appeared a single time. One end of the junction varies from germline; a read error may be responsible. As DNA, the CDR3 is TGTGCCGGCAGACTCGCAACACAGCCCTCCTACGAGCAGTACTTC. This encodes CAGRLATQPSYEQYF. V gene TRBV27 combines with J gene TRBJ2-7; D gene ambiguous. This CDR3 region has 15 residues. Germline V gene sequence: CDR1 MNHEY, CDR2 SMNVEV (reference sequence).

The chain employs TRBV4-1 and TRBJ1-2; 7 bases match TRBD1. Germline CDR1 is MGHRA and CDR2 is YSYEKL. The CDR3 is 14 residues long. V shed 0 bases and J 2 bases; nucleotides not matched to a gene: 0. DNA of the CDR3: TGCGCCAGCAGCCAAGAGACAGGGAACTATGGCTACACCTTC. It translates to CASSQETGNYGYTF.

The V call is TRBV29-1, the J call TRBJ1-2, with a tentative D call TRBD1 (5 bases). Between the trimmed V and J ends, which lost 8 bases and 3 bases, there was a span of 22 bases. The CDR3 runs to 15 residues. In germline, CDR1 is SQVTM, CDR2 ANQGSEA. The CDR3 DNA reads as TGCAGCACCGGGGGGGGGACCTCCTGGGACTATGGCTACACCTTC. This sequence encodes CSTGGGTSWDYGYTF.

Note on this clone: Other DNA sequences from this sample encode an identical CDR3 as well. The rearrangement uses TRBV5-1 and TRBJ1-1, with D possibly matching TRBD1 (6 bases). V was cut by 2 bases and J by 1 base, with 9 bases left in between. This CDR3 comprises 14 residues. CDR1 and CDR2 (germline): SGHRS, YFSETQ. The CDR3: CASSLQGGNTEAFF. CDR3 in DNA: TGCGCCAGCAGCTTACAGGGCGGGAACACTGAAGCTTTCTTT.

The chain joins TRBV6-1 to TRBJ1-1, with TRBD1 matching over 7 bases. V trimming: 0 bases; J trimming: 0 bases; junction bases outside the gene matches: 1. CDR1 and CDR2 from the germline V gene are MNHNS and SASEGT. This CDR3 has 15 residues. This CDR3 reads CASSEARGLNTEAFF. CDR3 sequence (DNA): TGTGCCAGCAGTGAAGCGAGGGGGCTGAACACTGAAGCTTTCTTT.

This chain uses TRBV20-1 with TRBJ2-7; D possibly corresponds to TRBD1 (5 bases). The germline CDR1 and CDR2 sequences are DFQATT and SNEGSKA (reference sequence). Trimming pared 4 bases from V and 4 bases from J, leaving 8 bases between. There are 11 residues in the CDR3. The CDR3 loop is CSAIQDYEQYF. DNA of the CDR3: TGCAGTGCTATACAGGATTACGAGCAGTACTTC.

The chain joins TRBV27 to TRBJ2-2; D uncertain. Between the trimmed V and J ends, which lost 2 bases and 2 bases, there was a span of 9 bases. Germline V CDR1 and CDR2: MNHEY, SMNVEV (reference sequence). The CDR3 runs to 15 residues. The CDR3 DNA reads TGTGCCAGCAGTTTAGGAACTCCAAACACCGGGGAGCTGTTTTTT. It translates to CASSLGTPNTGELFF.

This chain uses TRBV2 with TRBJ1-1; perhaps TRBD1 as D (6 bases). The germline V gene encodes CDR1 SNHLY and CDR2 FYNNEI. V lost 3 bases and J lost 6, with 11 bases in between. The CDR3 has 13 amino acids. The CDR3 protein is CASSDGGGSEAFF. The CDR3 DNA reads TGTGCCAGCAGTGATGGGGGGGGCTCTGAAGCTTTCTTT. The entire variable domain, with the rest obtained from reference TRBV2 and TRBJ1-1, is as follows: EPEVTQTPSHQVTQMGQEVILRCVPISNHLYFYWYRQILGQKVEFLVSFYNNEISEKSEIFDDQFSVERPDGSNFTLKIRSTKLEDSAMYFCASSDGGGSEAFFGQGTRLTVV.

The gene calls are TRBV19 and TRBJ1-2, with 9 positions matching TRBD1. Germline values: CDR1 LNHDA, CDR2 SQIVND (reference sequence). Germline trimming cut 5 bases from V and 7 bases from J; bases unmatched to any gene: 8. This CDR3 contains 14 residues. This CDR3 reads CASSPRDRVTGYTF. In nucleotides, the CDR3 is TGTGCCAGTAGTCCCCGGGACAGGGTAACTGGCTACACCTTC.

The V and J genes are TRBV2 and TRBJ2-1; D remains ambiguous. Germline loops: CDR1 SNHLY, CDR2 FYNNEI. CDR3 size: 11 residues. Trimming took 3 bases from V and 9 from J, leaving 6 bases between them. CDR3 amino acids: CASSEETEQFF. As DNA, the CDR3 is TGTGCCAGCAGTGAGGAAACTGAGCAGTTCTTC.

This rearrangement joins TRBV6-6 to TRBJ2-7; D unclear. V dropped 6 bases and J dropped 2 bases, with 11 bases sitting between them. From germline, CDR1 is MNHNY and CDR2 SVGAGI (reference sequence). The CDR3 runs 13 residues. In DNA, the CDR3 is TGTGCCAGCAGCCCGGGCCCCCCCTACGAGCAGTACTTC. The encoded protein is CASSPGPPYEQYF.

The V gene is TRBV5-1, the J gene TRBJ2-2, with 8 bases identical to TRBD2. CDR1 and CDR2 from the germline V gene are SGHRS and YFSETQ. Trimming at V came to 0 bases and at J to 6 bases, leaving 4 bases not matched to a gene. The CDR3 covers 15 residues. The CDR3 DNA follows: TGCGCCAGCAGCTTGGGTCCAGCGGGAGCCGGGGAGCTGTTTTTT. This encodes CASSLGPAGAGELFF.

The rearrangement links TRBV5-6 to TRBJ1-5; D is ambiguous. The CDR3 is 12 residues long. Germline V gives CDR1 SGHDT, CDR2 YYEEEE. The V end was cut by 0 bases, the J end by 6 bases, with 4 bases between. This CDR3 reads CASSLGIQPQHF. Here the CDR3 DNA reads TGTGCCAGCAGCTTGGGGATTCAGCCCCAGCATTTT.

CDR3 nucleotide sequence: TGCAGCGCTGGACAGTTCACAGATACGCAGTATTTT. Amino acids: CSAGQFTDTQYF. The genes are TRBV29-1 and TRBJ2-3, with D maybe TRBD1 (6 bases). CDR3 length: 12 amino acids. V lost 7 bases, J lost 2 bases, and 10 bases lay in between. From germline, CDR1 is SQVTM and CDR2 ANQGSEA.

This chain joins TRBV27 and TRBJ2-1, with 7 bases lining up with TRBD2. The CDR3 has 15 amino acids. V trimming: 5 bases; J trimming: 9 bases; junction bases outside the gene matches: 13. Germline V gene sequence: CDR1 MNHEY, CDR2 SMNVEV (reference sequence). The CDR3 sequence is CASSTATSSFGEQFF. CDR3 bases: TGTGCCAGCAGTACCGCGACTAGCTCTTTCGGTGAGCAGTTCTTC.